This T cell receptor beta chain was observed in a study of a mutant IDH1 vaccine in newly diagnosed glioma. Germline-derived CDR1 and CDR2 are SEHNR and FQNEAQ (reference sequence). This CDR3 contains 12 residues. The germline V and J ends were trimmed by 1 base and 2 bases, with 3 bases remaining between them. Assay used: immunoSEQ multiplex PCR; TCRdb lists only in-frame clones, some missing. Here the sample spans 35,000 to 45,000 clones, approximately 80% being singletons. This clone was seen a few times. Its matching antigen is unknown. Documented time point: week 35, safety follow-up. A single vaccine dose contained 300 ug of mutant IDH1 20-mer peptide, and topical imiquimod was used with it. Patients underwent eight vaccinations, which took place in weeks 1, 3, 5, 7, 11, 15, 19 and 23.

This TCR came from a woman between 50 and 59 years old with glioma. J is TRBJ2-7 and V is TRBV7-9, with D hard to call. Sequenced here: PBMCs, sampled from a glioma patient whose treatment included an IDH1 peptide vaccine. The CDR3 nucleotides read TGTGCCAGCAGCTTAGAAACCTACGAGCAGTACTTC. This encodes CASSLETYEQYF.